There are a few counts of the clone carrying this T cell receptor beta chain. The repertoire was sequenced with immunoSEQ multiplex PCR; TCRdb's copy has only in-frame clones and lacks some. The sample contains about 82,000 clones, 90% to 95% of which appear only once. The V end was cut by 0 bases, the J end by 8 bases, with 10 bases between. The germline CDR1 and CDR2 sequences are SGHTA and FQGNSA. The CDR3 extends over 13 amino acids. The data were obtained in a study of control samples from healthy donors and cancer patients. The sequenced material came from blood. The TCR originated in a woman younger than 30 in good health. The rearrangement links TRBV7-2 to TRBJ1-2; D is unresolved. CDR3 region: CASSLADQLGYTF. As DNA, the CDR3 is TGTGCCAGCAGCTTAGCCGACCAGTTGGGCTACACCTTC.